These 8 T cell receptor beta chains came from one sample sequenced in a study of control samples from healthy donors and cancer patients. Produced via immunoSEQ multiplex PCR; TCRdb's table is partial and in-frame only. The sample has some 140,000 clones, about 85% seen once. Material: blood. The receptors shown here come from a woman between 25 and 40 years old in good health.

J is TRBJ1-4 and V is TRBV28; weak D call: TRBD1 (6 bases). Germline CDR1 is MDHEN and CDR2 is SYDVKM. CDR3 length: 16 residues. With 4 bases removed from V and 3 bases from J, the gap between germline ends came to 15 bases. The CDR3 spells CASSSPGVVSNEKLFF. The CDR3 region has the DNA TGTGCCAGCAGTTCCCCAGGGGTTGTATCTAATGAAAAACTGTTTTTT. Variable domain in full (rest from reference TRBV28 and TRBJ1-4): DVKVTQSSRYLVKRTGEKVFLECVQDMDHENMFWYRQDPGLGLRLIYFSYDVKMKEKGDIPEGYSVSREKKERFSLILESASTNQTSMYLCASSSPGVVSNEKLFFGSGTQLSVL.

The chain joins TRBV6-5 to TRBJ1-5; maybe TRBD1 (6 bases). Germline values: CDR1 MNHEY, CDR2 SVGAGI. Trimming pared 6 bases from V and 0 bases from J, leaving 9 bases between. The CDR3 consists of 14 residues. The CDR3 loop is CASSKGVSNQPQHF. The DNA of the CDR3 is TGTGCCAGCAGCAAGGGGGTTAGCAATCAGCCCCAGCATTTT.

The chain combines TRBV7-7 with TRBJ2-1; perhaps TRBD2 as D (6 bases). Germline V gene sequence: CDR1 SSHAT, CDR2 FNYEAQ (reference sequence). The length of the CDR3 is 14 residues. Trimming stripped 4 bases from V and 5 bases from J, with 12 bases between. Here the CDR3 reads CASSSHRRDNEQFF. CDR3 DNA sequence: TGTGCCAGCAGCTCACACAGGAGGGACAATGAGCAGTTCTTC.

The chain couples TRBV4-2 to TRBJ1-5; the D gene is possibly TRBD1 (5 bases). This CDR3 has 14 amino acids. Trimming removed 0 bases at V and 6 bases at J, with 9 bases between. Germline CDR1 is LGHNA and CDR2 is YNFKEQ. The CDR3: CASSQDRVPQPQHF. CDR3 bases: TGTGCCAGCAGCCAAGACAGGGTCCCTCAGCCCCAGCATTTT.

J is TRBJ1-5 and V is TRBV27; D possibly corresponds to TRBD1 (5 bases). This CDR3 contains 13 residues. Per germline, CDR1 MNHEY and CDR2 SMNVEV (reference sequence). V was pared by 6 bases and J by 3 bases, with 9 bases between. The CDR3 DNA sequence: TGTGCCAGCAGAGGACATCTCAATCAGCCCCAGCATTTT. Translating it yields CASRGHLNQPQHF.

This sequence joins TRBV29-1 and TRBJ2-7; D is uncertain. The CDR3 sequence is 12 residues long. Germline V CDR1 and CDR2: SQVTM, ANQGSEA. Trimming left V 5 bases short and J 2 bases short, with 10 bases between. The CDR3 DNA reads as TGCAGCGTTCGGCCAGCCCCCTACGAGCAGTACTTC. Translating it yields CSVRPAPYEQYF.

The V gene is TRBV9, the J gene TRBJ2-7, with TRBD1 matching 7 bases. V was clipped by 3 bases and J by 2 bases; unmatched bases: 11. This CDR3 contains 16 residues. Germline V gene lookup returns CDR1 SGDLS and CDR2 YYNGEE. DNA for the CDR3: TGTGCCAGCAGCGCCGCCGCCGGGACAGCAACCTACGAGCAGTACTTC. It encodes CASSAAAGTATYEQYF.

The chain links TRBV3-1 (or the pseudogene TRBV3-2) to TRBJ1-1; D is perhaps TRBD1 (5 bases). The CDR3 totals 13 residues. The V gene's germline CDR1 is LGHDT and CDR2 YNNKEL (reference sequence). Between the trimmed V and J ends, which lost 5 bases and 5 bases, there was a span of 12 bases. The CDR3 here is CASSRRGRTEAFF. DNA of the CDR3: TGTGCCAGCAGCAGAAGGGGTAGGACTGAAGCTTTCTTT.